This TCR beta chain was captured in a study of Ad26.COV2.S vaccination and SARS-CoV-2 variants. Profiling relied on immunoSEQ multiplex PCR, and the TCRdb table lists in-frame clones only, not all of them. The sample has 400,000 to 500,000 clones; more than 75% are singletons. This clone was seen a single time. The CDR3 sequence is 14 residues long. With 5 bases removed from V and 5 bases from J, the gap between germline ends came to 15 bases. Per the germline V gene, CDR1 is SGHAT and CDR2 is FQDESV (reference sequence). The treatment: about 20 received Ad26.COV2.S at low or high dose, single or two shots; several received placebo; per-sample allocation not given. At day 63 after the first vaccine or placebo injection, samples were drawn.

The TCR was taken from a person aged 18-60 years who received the Ad26.COV2.S COVID-19 vaccine or a placebo. The gene calls are TRBV11-1 and TRBJ1-2, with D possibly TRBD1 on 5 matching bases. Sequencing was performed on peripheral blood, taken in a trial of Ad26.COV2.S vaccine versus placebo. This chain's CDR3 is CASSPGQFLYGYTF. The CDR3, as DNA: TGTGCCAGCAGCCCCGGACAATTCCTTTATGGCTACACCTTC.